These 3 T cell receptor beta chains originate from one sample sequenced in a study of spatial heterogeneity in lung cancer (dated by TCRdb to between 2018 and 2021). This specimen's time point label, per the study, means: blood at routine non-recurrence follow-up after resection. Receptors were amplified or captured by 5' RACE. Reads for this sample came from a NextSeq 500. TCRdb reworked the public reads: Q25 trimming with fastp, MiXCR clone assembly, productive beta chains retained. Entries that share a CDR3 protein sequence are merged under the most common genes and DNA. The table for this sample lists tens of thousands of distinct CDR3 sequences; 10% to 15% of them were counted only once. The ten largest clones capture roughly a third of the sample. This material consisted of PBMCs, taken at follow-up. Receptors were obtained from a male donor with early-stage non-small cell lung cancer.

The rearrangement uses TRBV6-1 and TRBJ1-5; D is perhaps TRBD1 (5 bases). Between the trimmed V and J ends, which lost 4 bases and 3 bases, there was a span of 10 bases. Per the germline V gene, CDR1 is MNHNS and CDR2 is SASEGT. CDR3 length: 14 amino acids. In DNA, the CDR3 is TGTGCCAGCAGTGGCACAGGACTCAATCAGCCCCAGCATTTT. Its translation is CASSGTGLNQPQHF.

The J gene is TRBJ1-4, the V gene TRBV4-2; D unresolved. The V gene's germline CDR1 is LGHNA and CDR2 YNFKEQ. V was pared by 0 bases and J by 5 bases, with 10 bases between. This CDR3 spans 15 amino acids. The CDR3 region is CASSQDRQYNEKLFF. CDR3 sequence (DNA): TGTGCCAGCAGCCAAGATAGGCAGTACAATGAAAAACTGTTTTTT.

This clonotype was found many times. The CDR3 protein is CATSGSGTNQPQHF. For the CDR3, the DNA is TGTGCCACCTCTGGTTCAGGGACGAATCAGCCCCAGCATTTT. This rearrangement joins TRBV24-1 to TRBJ1-5; maybe TRBD1 (5 bases). Per the germline V gene, CDR1 is KGHDR and CDR2 is SFDVKD. The CDR3 totals 14 residues. The ends were cut back, 9 bases at V and 4 bases at J, with 15 bases in the middle.